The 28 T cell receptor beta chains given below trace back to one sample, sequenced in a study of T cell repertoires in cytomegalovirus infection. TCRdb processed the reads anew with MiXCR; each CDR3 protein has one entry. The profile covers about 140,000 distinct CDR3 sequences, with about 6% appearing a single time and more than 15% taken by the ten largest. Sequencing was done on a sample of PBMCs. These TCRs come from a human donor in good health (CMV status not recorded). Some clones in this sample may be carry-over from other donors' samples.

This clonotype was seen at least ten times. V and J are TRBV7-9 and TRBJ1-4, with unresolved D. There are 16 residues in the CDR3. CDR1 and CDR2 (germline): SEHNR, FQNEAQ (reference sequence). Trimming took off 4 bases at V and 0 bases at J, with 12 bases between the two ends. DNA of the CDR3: TGTGCCAGCAGCTCGGACCGATTTGCAACTAATGAAAAACTGTTTTTT. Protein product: CASSSDRFATNEKLFF.

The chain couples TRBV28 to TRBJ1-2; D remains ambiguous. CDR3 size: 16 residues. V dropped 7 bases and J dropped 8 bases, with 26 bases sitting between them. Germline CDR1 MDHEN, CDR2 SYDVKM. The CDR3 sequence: CASNQLGQPNLLGYTF. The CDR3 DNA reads TGTGCCAGCAACCAACTCGGCCAGCCCAATCTTTTGGGCTACACCTTC.

The CDR3 region is CASSTGTSGLYEQYF. CDR3 DNA: TGTGCCAGCTCAACCGGGACTAGCGGCCTCTACGAGCAGTACTTC. The rearrangement joins TRBV18 to TRBJ2-7; 11 nucleotides agree with TRBD2. The CDR3 is 15 amino acids. The germline gives CDR1 KGHSH, CDR2 LQKENI. With 5 bases clipped from V and 3 bases from J, the junction kept 6 bases outside the gene matches.

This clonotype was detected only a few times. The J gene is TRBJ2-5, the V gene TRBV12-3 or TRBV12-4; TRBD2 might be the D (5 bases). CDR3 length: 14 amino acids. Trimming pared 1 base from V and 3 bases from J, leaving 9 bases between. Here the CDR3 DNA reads TGTGCCAGCAGTTTAGGAGGGTCCGAAGAGACCCAGTACTTC. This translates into CASSLGGSEETQYF.

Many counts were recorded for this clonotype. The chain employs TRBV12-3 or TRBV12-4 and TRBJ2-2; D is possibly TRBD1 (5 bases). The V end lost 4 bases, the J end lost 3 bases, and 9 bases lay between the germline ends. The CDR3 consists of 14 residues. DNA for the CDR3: TGTGCCAGCAGTTGGACAAGATACACCGGGGAGCTGTTTTTT. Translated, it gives CASSWTRYTGELFF.

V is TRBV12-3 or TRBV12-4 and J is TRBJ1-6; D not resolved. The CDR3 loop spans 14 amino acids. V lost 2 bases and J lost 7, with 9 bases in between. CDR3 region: CASSLNGRNSPLHF. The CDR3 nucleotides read TGTGCCAGCAGTTTAAACGGTCGGAATTCACCCCTCCACTTT.

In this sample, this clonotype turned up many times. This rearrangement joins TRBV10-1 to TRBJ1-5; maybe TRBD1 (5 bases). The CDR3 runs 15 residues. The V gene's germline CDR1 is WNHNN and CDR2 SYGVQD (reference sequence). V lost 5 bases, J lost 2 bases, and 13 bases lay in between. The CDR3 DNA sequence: TGCGCCAGCAGTTTCAGGGATAGGCGCAATCAGCCCCAGCATTTT. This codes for CASSFRDRRNQPQHF.

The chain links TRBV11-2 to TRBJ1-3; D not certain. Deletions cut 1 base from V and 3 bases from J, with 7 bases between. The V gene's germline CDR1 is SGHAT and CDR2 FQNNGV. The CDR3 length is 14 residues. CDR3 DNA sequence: TGTGCCAGCAGCTTAGGTGTCCGTGGAAACACCATATATTTT. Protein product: CASSLGVRGNTIYF.

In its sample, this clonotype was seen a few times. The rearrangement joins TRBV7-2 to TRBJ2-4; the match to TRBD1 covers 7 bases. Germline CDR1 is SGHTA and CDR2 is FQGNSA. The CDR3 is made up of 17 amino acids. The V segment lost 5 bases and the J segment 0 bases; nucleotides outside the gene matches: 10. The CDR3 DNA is TGTGCCAGCAGCACCACAGGGGCCATTCTAGCCAAAAACATTCAGTACTTC. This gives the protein CASSTTGAILAKNIQYF.

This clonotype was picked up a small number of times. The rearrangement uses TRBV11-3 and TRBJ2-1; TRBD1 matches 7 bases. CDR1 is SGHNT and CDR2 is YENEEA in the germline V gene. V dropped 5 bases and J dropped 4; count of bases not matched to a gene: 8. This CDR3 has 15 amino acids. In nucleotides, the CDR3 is TGTGCCAGCAGCCCCCGACAGGGTTTTTACAATGAGCAGTTCTTC. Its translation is CASSPRQGFYNEQFF. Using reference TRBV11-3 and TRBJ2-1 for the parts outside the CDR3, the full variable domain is EAGVVQSPRYKIIEKKQPVAFWCNPISGHNTLYWYLQNLGQGPELLIRYENEEAVDDSQLPKDRFSAERLKGVDSTLKIQPAELGDSAVYLCASSPRQGFYNEQFFGPGTRLTVL.

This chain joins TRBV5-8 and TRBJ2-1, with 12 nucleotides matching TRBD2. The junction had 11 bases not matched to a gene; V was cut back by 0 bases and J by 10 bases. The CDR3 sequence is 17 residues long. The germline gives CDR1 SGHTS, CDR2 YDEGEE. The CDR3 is CASSLGPASGGAGEQFF. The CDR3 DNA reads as TGTGCCAGCAGCTTGGGCCCCGCTAGCGGGGGGGCTGGCGAGCAGTTCTTC. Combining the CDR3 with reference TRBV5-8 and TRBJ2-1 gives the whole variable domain EAGVTQSPTHLIKTRGQQATLRCSPISGHTSVYWYQQALGLGLQFLLWYDEGEERNRGNFPPRFSGRQFPNYSSELNVNALELEDSALYLCASSLGPASGGAGEQFFGPGTRLTVL.

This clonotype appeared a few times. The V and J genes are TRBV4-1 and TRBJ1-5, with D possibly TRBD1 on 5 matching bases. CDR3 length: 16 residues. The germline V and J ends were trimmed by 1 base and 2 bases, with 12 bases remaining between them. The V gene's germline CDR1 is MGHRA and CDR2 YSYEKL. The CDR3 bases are TGCGCCAGCAGCCAAGTGATGGAGGGACGCAATCAGCCCCAGCATTTT. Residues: CASSQVMEGRNQPQHF.

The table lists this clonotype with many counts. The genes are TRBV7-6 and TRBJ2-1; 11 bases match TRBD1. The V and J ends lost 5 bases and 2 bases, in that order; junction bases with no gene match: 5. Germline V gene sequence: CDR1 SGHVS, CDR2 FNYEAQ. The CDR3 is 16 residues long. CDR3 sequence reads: CASSRRTGGPYNEQFF. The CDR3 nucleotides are TGTGCCAGCAGCAGGCGGACAGGGGGCCCCTACAATGAGCAGTTCTTC. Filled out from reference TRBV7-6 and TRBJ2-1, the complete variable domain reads GAGVSQSPRYKVTKRGQDVALRCDPISGHVSLYWYRQALGQGPEFLTYFNYEAQQDKSGLPNDRFSAERPEGSISTLTIQRTEQRDSAMYRCASSRRTGGPYNEQFFGPGTRLTVL.

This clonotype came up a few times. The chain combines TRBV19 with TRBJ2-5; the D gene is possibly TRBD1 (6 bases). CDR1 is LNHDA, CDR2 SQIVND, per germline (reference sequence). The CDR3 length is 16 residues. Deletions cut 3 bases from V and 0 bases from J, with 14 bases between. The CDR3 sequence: CASSIDRTRYQETQYF. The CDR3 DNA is TGTGCCAGTAGTATCGACAGGACCCGGTACCAAGAGACCCAGTACTTC.

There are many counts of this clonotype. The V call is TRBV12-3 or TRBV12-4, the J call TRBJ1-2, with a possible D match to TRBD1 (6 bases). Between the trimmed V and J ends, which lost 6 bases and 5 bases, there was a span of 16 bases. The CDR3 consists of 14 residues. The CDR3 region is CASSPTGAIYGYTF. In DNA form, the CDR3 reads TGTGCCAGCAGCCCGACGGGGGCGATTTATGGCTACACCTTC.

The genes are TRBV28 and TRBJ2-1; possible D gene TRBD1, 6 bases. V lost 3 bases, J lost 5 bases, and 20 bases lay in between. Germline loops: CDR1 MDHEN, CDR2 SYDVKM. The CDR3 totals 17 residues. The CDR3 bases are TGTGCCAGCAGTTTCCTCCTACCCGGGACACAGGACAATGAGCAGTTCTTC. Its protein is CASSFLLPGTQDNEQFF.

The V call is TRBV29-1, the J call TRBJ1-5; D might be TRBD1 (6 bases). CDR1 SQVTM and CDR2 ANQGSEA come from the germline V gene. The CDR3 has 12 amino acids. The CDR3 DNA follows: TGCAGTGGACAGAGCCCGCCCCAGCCCCAGCATTTT. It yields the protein CSGQSPPQPQHF.

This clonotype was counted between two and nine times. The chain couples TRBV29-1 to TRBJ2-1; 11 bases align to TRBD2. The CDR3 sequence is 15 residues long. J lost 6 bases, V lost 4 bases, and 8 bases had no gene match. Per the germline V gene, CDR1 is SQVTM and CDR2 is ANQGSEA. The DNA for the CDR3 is TGCAGCGTTGTTTTAGTAGCGGGGGGGTCCAATGAGCAGTTCTTC. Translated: CSVVLVAGGSNEQFF.

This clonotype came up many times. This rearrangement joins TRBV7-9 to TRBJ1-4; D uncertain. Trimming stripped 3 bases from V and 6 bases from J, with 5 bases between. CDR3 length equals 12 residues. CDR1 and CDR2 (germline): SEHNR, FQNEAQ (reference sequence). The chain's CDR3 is CASSLADEKLFF. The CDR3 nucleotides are TGTGCCAGCAGCTTGGCCGATGAAAAACTGTTTTTT.

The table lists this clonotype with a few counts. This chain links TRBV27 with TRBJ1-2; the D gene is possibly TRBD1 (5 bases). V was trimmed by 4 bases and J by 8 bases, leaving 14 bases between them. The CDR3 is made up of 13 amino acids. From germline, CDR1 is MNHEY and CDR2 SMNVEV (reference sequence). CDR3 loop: CASSSGLYVGYTF. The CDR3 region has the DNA TGTGCCAGCAGTTCAGGGTTATATGTCGGCTACACCTTC.

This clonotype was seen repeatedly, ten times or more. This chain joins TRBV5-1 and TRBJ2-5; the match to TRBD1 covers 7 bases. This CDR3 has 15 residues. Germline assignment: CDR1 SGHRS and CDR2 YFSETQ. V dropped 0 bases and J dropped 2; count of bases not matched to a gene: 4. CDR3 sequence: CASSLGQGWQETQYF. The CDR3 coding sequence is TGCGCCAGCAGCTTGGGACAGGGTTGGCAAGAGACCCAGTACTTC.

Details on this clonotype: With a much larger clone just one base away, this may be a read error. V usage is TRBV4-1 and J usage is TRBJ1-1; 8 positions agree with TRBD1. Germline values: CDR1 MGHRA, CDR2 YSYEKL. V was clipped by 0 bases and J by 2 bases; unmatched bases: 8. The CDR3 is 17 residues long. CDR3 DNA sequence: TGCGCCAGCAGCCAAGACCCAGGCGGGACAGGTAACACTGAAGCTTTCTTT. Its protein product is CASSQDPGGTGNTEAFF.

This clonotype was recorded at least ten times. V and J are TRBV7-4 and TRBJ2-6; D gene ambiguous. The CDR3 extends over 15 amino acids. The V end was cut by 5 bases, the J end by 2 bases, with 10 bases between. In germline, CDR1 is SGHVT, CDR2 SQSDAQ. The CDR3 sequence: CASSLVGTGANVLTF. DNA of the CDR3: TGTGCCAGCAGCCTAGTGGGGACTGGGGCCAACGTCCTGACTTTC.

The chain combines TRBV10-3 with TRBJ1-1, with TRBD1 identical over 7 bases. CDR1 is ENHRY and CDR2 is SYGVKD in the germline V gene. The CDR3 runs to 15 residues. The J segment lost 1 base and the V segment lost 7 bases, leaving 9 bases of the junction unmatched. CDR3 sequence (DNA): TGTGCCATCAAGACAGGGTTCCTGGGGAACACTGAAGCTTTCTTT. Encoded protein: CAIKTGFLGNTEAFF.

The CDR3 coding sequence is TGCAGTGCCACCATGGCCCGGGGGGGATTTCGTCGTGGTAACACCGGGGAGCTGTTTTTT. Translated, it gives CSATMARGGFRRGNTGELFF. The gene calls are TRBV20-1 and TRBJ2-2; 8 bases are shared with TRBD2. Trimming took 6 bases from V and 2 from J; bases not matched to a gene: 23. This CDR3 has 20 residues. The germline CDR1 and CDR2 sequences are DFQATT and SNEGSKA (reference sequence).

CDR3 DNA sequence: TGTGCCTGGAAGGCCTCCCCTGCCGACACTGAAGCTTTCTTT. Translated: CAWKASPADTEAFF. The chain uses TRBV30 and TRBJ1-1; D unresolved. Germline CDR1 and CDR2: GTSNPN and SVGIG (reference sequence). The CDR3 consists of 14 residues. V lost 4 bases to trimming and J lost 3 bases, with 15 bases between them.

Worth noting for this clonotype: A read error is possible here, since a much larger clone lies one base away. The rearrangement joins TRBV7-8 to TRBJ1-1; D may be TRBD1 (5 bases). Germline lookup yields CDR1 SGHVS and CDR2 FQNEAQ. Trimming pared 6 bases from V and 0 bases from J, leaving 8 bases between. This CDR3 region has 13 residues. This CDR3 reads CASRAGVNTEAFF. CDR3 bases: TGTGCCAGCAGGGCGGGGGTGAACACTGAAGCTTTCTTT.

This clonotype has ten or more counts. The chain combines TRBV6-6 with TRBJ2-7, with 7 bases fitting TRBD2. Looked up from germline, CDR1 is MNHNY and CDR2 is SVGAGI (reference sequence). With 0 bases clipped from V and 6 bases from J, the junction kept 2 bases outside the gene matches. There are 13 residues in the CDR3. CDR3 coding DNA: TGTGCCAGCAGTTACTCGGGGGGGGGCGAGCAGTACTTC. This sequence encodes CASSYSGGGEQYF.